Sequencing of this T cell receptor beta chain was carried out in a study of spatial heterogeneity in lung cancer. Trimming shortened V by 0 bases and J by 1 base, and 12 bases separated the two germline ends. The V gene's germline CDR1 is GTSNPN and CDR2 SVGIG (reference sequence). This CDR3 spans 15 amino acids. By share, this clonotype ranks as medium-sized (0.01 to 0.1%). Its antigen is still unknown. Using its own MiXCR run on the 5' RACE reads, TCRdb lists one record per CDR3 protein. The sample lists around 7,000 distinct CDR3 sequences; 11% to 15% were seen once. Findings of the study overall: Within tumors, counts of expanded alpha and beta TCRs tracked tumor mutation counts.

Time point noted: sample taken at primary tumor resection. The clonotype originates from a female donor with early-stage non-small cell lung cancer. The J gene is TRBJ1-2, the V gene TRBV30; a weak D match, TRBD1 (6 bases). The source material was lung tumor tissue, sampled at surgery. The CDR3 DNA follows: TGTGCCTGGAGTGTCCCAGACAGGTTTAACTATGGCTACACCTTC. Translating gives CAWSVPDRFNYGYTF.